Following are 8 T cell receptor beta chains from one sample sequenced in a study of T-cell reconstitution after alpha-beta-depleted transplantation in children. Molecular barcoding with unique molecular identifiers was used for the TCRbeta library. TCRdb passed the PCR reads through MiXCR, listing each CDR3 protein once. The repertoire holds around 670,000 distinct CDR3 sequences, with 13% as singletons. The starting material was PBMCs, obtained before TCRalphabeta/CD19-depleted stem cell transplant. These TCRs come from a girl aged 2 to 10 with congenital amegakaryocytic thrombocytopenia, due to receive a stem cell transplant.

A few counts support this clonotype. The V gene is TRBV15, the J gene TRBJ2-7; 9 bases map to TRBD2. CDR1 LNHNV and CDR2 YYDKDF come from the germline V gene (reference sequence). This CDR3 region has 13 residues. V shed 5 bases, J shed 3 bases, and the junction held 2 bases outside the gene matches. CDR3 DNA sequence: TGTGCCACCAGCGAGACTAGCGGCTACGAGCAGTACTTC. Protein: CATSETSGYEQYF.

This clonotype was picked up many times. For the CDR3, the DNA is TGCAGTGCTAGGGACGGTAGATTAACCTACGAGCAGTACTTC. Translating it yields CSARDGRLTYEQYF. The chain uses TRBV20-1 and TRBJ2-7; D uncertain. This CDR3 has 14 residues. CDR1 DFQATT and CDR2 SNEGSKA come from the germline V gene (reference sequence). The V end was cut by 3 bases, the J end by 2 bases, with 14 bases between.

The rearrangement joins TRBV10-3 to TRBJ1-5, with a weak D call TRBD1 (5 bases). The germline V gene has CDR1 ENHRY and CDR2 SYGVKD. Trimming shortened V by 6 bases and J by 11 bases, and 26 bases separated the two germline ends. The CDR3 consists of 16 residues. For the CDR3, the DNA is TGTGCCATCAGCGACCGAGATGGGACGAGGAGGGTGTCCCAGCATTTT. Translating gives CAISDRDGTRRVSQHF.

This clonotype showed up many times. V usage is TRBV5-1 and J usage is TRBJ2-2; the match to TRBD2 covers 8 bases. V was pared by 7 bases and J by 7 bases, with 6 bases of the junction left unmatched. This CDR3 is 13 amino acids long. The germline V gene has CDR1 SGHRS and CDR2 YFSETQ. The CDR3 here is CASGRLASGELFF. For the CDR3, the DNA is TGCGCCAGCGGCCGACTAGCGAGCGGGGAGCTGTTTTTT.

This clonotype occurred a few times. This chain uses TRBV7-6 with TRBJ2-7, with 7 bases aligning to TRBD2. The CDR3 contains 14 residues. Germline CDR1 SGHVS, CDR2 FNYEAQ. The V and J ends lost 1 base and 5 bases, in that order; junction bases with no gene match: 5. The CDR3 region is CASSLGGGTDEQYF. In DNA form, the CDR3 reads TGTGCCAGCAGCTTAGGGGGGGGGACGGACGAGCAGTACTTC.

This clonotype was seen at least ten times. The chain recombines TRBV20-1 with TRBJ2-1; TRBD2 aligns across 10 bases. V lost 6 bases, J lost 6 bases, and 14 bases stayed unmatched. There are 16 residues in the CDR3. Germline lookup yields CDR1 DFQATT and CDR2 SNEGSKA (reference sequence). Here the CDR3 DNA reads TGCAGTGCCAACCGTCTCGCTAGCGGGAGTACCAATGAGCAGTTCTTC. Residues: CSANRLASGSTNEQFF.

This clonotype has just a few counts. The rearrangement uses TRBV7-2 and TRBJ1-5; D gene ambiguous. This CDR3 has 13 residues. V was clipped by 1 base and J by 6 bases, with 7 bases between them. In germline, CDR1 is SGHTA, CDR2 FQGNSA. The CDR3 loop reads CASSLGSAQPQHF. In DNA, the CDR3 is TGTGCCAGCAGCTTAGGTTCTGCTCAGCCCCAGCATTTT.

This chain joins TRBV20-1 and TRBJ1-1; D perhaps matches TRBD1 (6 bases). V was clipped by 1 base and J by 5 bases, with 14 bases between them. From germline, CDR1 is DFQATT and CDR2 SNEGSKA (reference sequence). CDR3 size: 14 residues. The CDR3 DNA sequence: TGCAGTGCTAGAGTCATGGGGGGCGAAACTGAAGCTTTCTTT. The encoded protein is CSARVMGGETEAFF.